The present T cell receptor beta chain was sequenced within a study of T cell repertoires in cytomegalovirus infection. The wider study: It can be stated that public TCR beta signatures indicated CMV infection as well as a matching HLA type.

There are many counts of this clonotype. One entry per CDR3 protein results from TCRdb running MiXCR on the reads. The repertoire holds 150,000 to 200,000 distinct CDR3 sequences, 28% seen once, with under 35% in the top ten. The CDR3 runs 17 residues. CDR1 and CDR2 from the germline V gene are SGHVS and FNYEAQ. V was pared by 1 base and J by 7 bases, with 22 bases between. The sequence came from a human donor in good health (CMV status not recorded). Some clones in this sample may be carry-over from other donors' samples. Sequenced sample: PBMCs. The chain links TRBV7-6 to TRBJ1-1, with D hard to call. The CDR3, as DNA: TGTGCCAGCAGCTTAGGAGGGAGGCGCCTCTCAGGTGGTGAAGCTTTCTTT. It codes for CASSLGGRRLSGGEAFF.